The rows below give T cell receptor beta chains drawn from one sample of a study of T cells in localized non-small cell lung cancer. Profiling relied on immunoSEQ multiplex PCR, and the TCRdb table lists in-frame clones only, not all of them. The table includes roughly 32,000 clones, roughly 87% detected once. The sequenced sample was peripheral blood mononuclear cells, obtained before any cancer treatment. Receptors originate from a woman aged 40-75 years with stage III lung adenocarcinoma. Each CDR3 is given with its conserved first and last residue. Fields, in order: J gene, V gene, CDR3 length, CDR3 protein.

>TRBJ2-7|TRBV7-2|15
CASSSTSANSYEQYF
>TRBJ1-5|TRBV23-1|16
CASSQPTGQGNQPQHF
>TRBJ2-3|TRBV2|16
CASSRWASALTDTQYF
>TRBJ2-1|TRBV7-7|15
CASSPLAASYNEQFF
>NA|TRBV11-2|15
CASSRRTSGTLEQYF
>TRBJ2-5|TRBV10-3|15
CATKGSGRGQETQYF
>TRBJ2-3|TRBV19|15
CASSSRTSGTDTQYF
>TRBJ2-7|TRBV27|16
CASSFLGTSSYYEQYF
>TRBJ2-5|TRBV5-4|14
CASSWTGTTEEQYF
>TRBJ1-3|TRBV5-1|17
CASSVGVGIGSGNTIYF